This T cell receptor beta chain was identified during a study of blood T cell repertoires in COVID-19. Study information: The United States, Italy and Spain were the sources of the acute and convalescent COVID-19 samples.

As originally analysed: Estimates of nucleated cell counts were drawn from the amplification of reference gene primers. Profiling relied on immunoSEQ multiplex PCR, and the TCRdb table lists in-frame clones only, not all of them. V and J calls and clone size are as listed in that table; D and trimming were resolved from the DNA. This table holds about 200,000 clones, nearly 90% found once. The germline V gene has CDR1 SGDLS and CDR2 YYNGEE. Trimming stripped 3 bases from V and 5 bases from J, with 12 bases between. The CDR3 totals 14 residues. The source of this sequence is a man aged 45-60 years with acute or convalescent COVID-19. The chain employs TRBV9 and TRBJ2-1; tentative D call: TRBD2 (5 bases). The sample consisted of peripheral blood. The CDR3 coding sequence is TGTGCCAGCAGCGCCGGGATCAAAAACAATGAGCAGTTCTTC. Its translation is CASSAGIKNNEQFF.